The 5 T cell receptor beta chains listed next were all sequenced from one sample in a study of blood T cell repertoires in COVID-19. The assay was immunoSEQ multiplex PCR, and TCRdb's table has in-frame clones only and misses some. Altogether approximately 270,000 clones are present, 86% being singletons, with the ten largest covering roughly 8%. Sequencing was performed on peripheral blood. These receptor sequences come from a man aged 40-49 years with active or convalescent COVID-19.

The chain uses TRBV5-6 and TRBJ1-1; D is possibly TRBD1 (5 bases). CDR1 is SGHDT and CDR2 is YYEEEE in the germline V gene. V was trimmed by 4 bases and J by 1 base, leaving 5 bases between them. This CDR3 region has 12 residues. CDR3 DNA sequence: TGTGCCAGCAGCCAGGGGAACACTGAAGCTTTCTTT. This gives the protein CASSQGNTEAFF.

The chain has TRBV7-6 and TRBJ2-1; 10 bases match TRBD1. The germline gives CDR1 SGHVS, CDR2 FNYEAQ. Trimming cost V 8 bases and J 5 bases; bases outside gene matches: 3. The CDR3 covers 13 residues. The CDR3 reads CASGTGVHNEQFF. CDR3 nucleotides: TGTGCCAGCGGGACAGGGGTCCACAATGAGCAGTTCTTC. The full variable domain, rest sourced from reference TRBV7-6 and TRBJ2-1, is GAGVSQSPRYKVTKRGQDVALRCDPISGHVSLYWYRQALGQGPEFLTYFNYEAQQDKSGLPNDRFSAERPEGSISTLTIQRTEQRDSAMYRCASGTGVHNEQFFGPGTRLTVL.

The V gene is TRBV4-1, the J gene TRBJ1-1; D is possibly TRBD1 (6 bases). CDR1 and CDR2 from the germline V gene are MGHRA and YSYEKL. V was pared by 0 bases and J by 6 bases, with 14 bases between. The CDR3 is 15 residues long. The CDR3 DNA sequence: TGCGCCAGCAGCCAAGATCGGGGGGGCGCCCCTGAAGCTTTCTTT. This codes for CASSQDRGGAPEAFF.

The chain employs TRBV3-1 (or the pseudogene TRBV3-2) and TRBJ1-1; possibly TRBD1 for D (5 bases). The CDR3 is 15 amino acids. V lost 5 bases and J lost 6, with 19 bases in between. Germline lookup yields CDR1 LGHDT and CDR2 YNNKEL (reference sequence). CDR3 loop: CASSGREGIYSEAFF. The CDR3 DNA follows: TGTGCCAGCAGCGGACGGGAGGGGATATACTCTGAAGCTTTCTTT.

This clone was counted only a few times. The chain joins TRBV6-5 to TRBJ1-5; TRBD1 agrees at 8 bases. The V gene end was trimmed by 8 bases and the J gene end by 0 bases; junction bases not matched to a gene: 3. This CDR3 spans 14 amino acids. Looked up from germline, CDR1 is MNHEY and CDR2 is SVGAGI. The CDR3 here is CASHGQGSNQPQHF. In DNA form, the CDR3 reads TGTGCCAGCCATGGACAGGGTAGCAATCAGCCCCAGCATTTT.